The present T cell receptor (beta chain) was sequenced within a study of lung T cells in sarcoidosis with Löfgren's syndrome. Findings and limits, study-wide: Multiple Löfgren's syndrome patients reportedly shared TRAV12-1 and TRBV2 CDR3 motifs, suggesting public CD4+ TCRs.

Via MiXCR, TCRdb re-called the reads, giving one row per CDR3 protein. The sample lists 1,500 to 2,000 distinct CDR3 sequences, 25% to 30% occurring once. This clonotype was detected ten times or more. Its antigen is undetermined. Germline V gene lookup returns CDR1 LGHNA and CDR2 YNFKEQ. The V gene end was trimmed by 2 bases and the J gene end by 5 bases; junction bases not matched to a gene: 6. There are 16 residues in the CDR3. This TCR was sampled from a human donor with sarcoidosis (Löfgren's syndrome or another form), or a control subject (not recorded which). The chain has TRBV4-2 and TRBJ2-2, with 9 positions matching TRBD2. Sequencing was done on a sample of CD4+ T cells from bronchoalveolar lavage. CDR3 DNA: TGTGCCAGCAGCCAAAGGGGCGGGAGGGGAACCGGGGAGCTGTTTTTT. Its protein is CASSQRGGRGTGELFF.